A selection of T cell receptor beta chains follows, all from one sample in a study of T cell responses to AZD1222 COVID-19 vaccine. Libraries were prepared by immunoSEQ multiplex PCR; TCRdb keeps only in-frame clonotypes and omits some of them. The data show around 140,000 clones, more than 85% seen once. Here the sequenced sample was peripheral blood, taken on day 0 of AZD1222 vaccination. These receptors were taken from an adult in good health. Both conserved end residues are trimmed from each CDR3. The order of the fields is J gene, V gene, CDR3 protein.

TRBJ1-1,TRBV6-5,ASIGHLNTEAF
TRBJ1-4,TRBV5-6,ASSLVYRTGDNNEKLF
TRBJ2-3,TRBV7-6,ASSLLAPTSGGSTDTQY
TRBJ2-1,TRBV7-9,ASGTSDEQF
TRBJ2-2,TRBV6-6,ASSLGTSGF
TRBJ2-1,TRBV6-6,ASEGSSYNEQF
TRBJ2-7,TRBV18,ASSPMANYEQY
TRBJ2-1,TRBV19,ASSFFEVHDEQF
TRBJ1-2,TRBV10-3,AISVGNGYT
TRBJ1-2,TRBV5-5,ASSPPGQKNGYT
TRBJ2-7,TRBV4-3,ASSQDRAGFSYEQY
TRBJ2-7,TRBV30,AWSGQYEQY
TRBJ1-5,TRBV28,ASSLSGWGNQPQH